This T cell receptor beta chain derives from a study of T-cell reconstitution after alpha-beta-depleted transplantation in children. Study-level findings and limits: Where alpha-beta T cells came from about two months after transplant was reportedly several hundred expanded graft clones. Recipient T cells and thymic progenitors that survived gave rise to the high TCRbeta diversity observed at day 60 in some patients. Newly produced T cells mostly accounted for T-cell counts and diversity one year post-transplant.

The TCRbeta library was prepared with unique molecular identifiers. TCRdb re-analysed the PCR reads in MiXCR, keeping a single row per CDR3 protein. The sample has 250,000 or so distinct CDR3 sequences; 20% to 30% are singletons. This clonotype was recorded a few times. The antigen remains unidentified. The CDR3 totals 15 residues. V lost 3 bases, J lost 4 bases, and 7 bases stayed unmatched. Germline values: CDR1 SNHLY, CDR2 FYNNEI. The V and J genes are TRBV2 and TRBJ2-7, with 9 bases that match TRBD2. Sample: PBMCs, mostly from graft donor cells, taken 360 days after TCRalphabeta/CD19-depleted stem cell transplant. This TCR derives from a female patient between 2 and 15 years old who had a stem cell transplant for congenital amegakaryocytic thrombocytopenia, so the T cells may come from the graft donor. The CDR3 bases are TGTGCCAGCAGTGACGTCTGGACTAGCGAGTACGAGCAGTACTTC. It specifies CASSDVWTSEYEQYF.